A selection of T cell receptor beta chains follows, all from one sample in a study of shared clonotypes between healthy human individuals. Measured with immunoSEQ multiplex PCR; TCRdb has only the in-frame clones, and not every one. This repertoire shows about 2.1 million clones, 85% to 95% found once; its top ten account for about 1.5%. The sequenced material came from naive CD8+ T cells from PBMCs. These receptors were obtained from a man between 18 and 29 years old in good health. Some clones in this sample may be carry-over from other donors' samples. Both conserved end residues are trimmed from each CDR3. Each record gives: V gene, J gene, CDR3 protein.

TRBV4-1	TRBJ2-1	ASSQDLGRGNQEF
TRBV19	TRBJ1-1	ASSIKERGTEAF
TRBV6-1	TRBJ2-3	ASSVPRWTDTQY
TRBV29-1	TRBJ1-1	SVARDIDTEAF
TRBV27	TRBJ2-7	ASSSRGPGSYEQY
TRBV14	TRBJ2-3	ASSSRPDTQY
TRBV7-6	TRBJ2-7	ASSPGSYEQY
TRBV13	TRBJ1-1	ASSLVALGTEAF
TRBV15	TRBJ2-7	ATSYGTSDEQY
TRBV11-3	TRBJ1-1	ASSQTGPFVNTEAF
TRBV18	TRBJ1-4	ASSPTGGGSEKLF
TRBV6-5	TRBJ2-4	ASSYAQGEAGNIQY
TRBV5-4	TRBJ1-1	ASSAIRGDNTEAF
TRBV4-2	TRBJ2-2	ASSQRLGNTGELF